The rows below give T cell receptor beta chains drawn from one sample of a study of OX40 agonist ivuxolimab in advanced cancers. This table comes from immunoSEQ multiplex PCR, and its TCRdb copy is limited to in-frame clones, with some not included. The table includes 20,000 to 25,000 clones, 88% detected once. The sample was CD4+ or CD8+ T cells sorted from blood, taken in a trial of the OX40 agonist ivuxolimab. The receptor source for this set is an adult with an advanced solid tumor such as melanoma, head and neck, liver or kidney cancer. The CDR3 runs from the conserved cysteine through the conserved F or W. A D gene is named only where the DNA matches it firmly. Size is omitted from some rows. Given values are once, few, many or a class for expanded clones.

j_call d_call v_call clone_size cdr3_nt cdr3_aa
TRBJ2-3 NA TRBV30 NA TGTGCCTGGAGTGTACCCGGCACAGATACGCAGTATTTT CAWSVPGTDTQYF
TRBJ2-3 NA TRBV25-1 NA TGTGCCAGCAGTGAATCCCGGACAGCCCAGGGGACGCAGTATTTT CASSESRTAQGTQYF
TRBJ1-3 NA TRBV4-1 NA TGCGCCAGCAGCCTGATCGACAGGCCGAGCTCTGGAAACACCATATATTTT CASSLIDRPSSGNTIYF
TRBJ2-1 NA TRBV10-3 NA TGTGCCATCAATGACAGGGGAGGGGCGGATGAGCAGTTCTTC CAINDRGGADEQFF
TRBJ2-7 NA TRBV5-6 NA TGTGCCAGCAGCGGGTCGACCCACGAGCAGTACTTC CASSGSTHEQYF
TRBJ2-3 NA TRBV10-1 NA TGCGCCAGCAGTGACCCGATAGGACTACTGAGCACAGATACGCAGTATTTT CASSDPIGLLSTDTQYF
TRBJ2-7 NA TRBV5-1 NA TGCGCCAGCAGCCTCCACAGGGAGCTCTACGAGCAGTACTTC CASSLHRELYEQYF
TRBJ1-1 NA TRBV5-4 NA TGTGCCAGCAGCTTGGGGGAGGGAGCTTTCTTT CASSLGEGAFF
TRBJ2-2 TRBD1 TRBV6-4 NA TGTGCCAGCAGTGACTCGTCGGGACAGGGGGACACCGGGGAGCTGTTTTTT CASSDSSGQGDTGELFF
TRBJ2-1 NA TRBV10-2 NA TGCGCCAGCAGTGCGACTGCAAGCTCCTACAATGAGCAGTTCTTC CASSATASSYNEQFF
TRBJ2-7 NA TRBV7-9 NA TGTGCCAGCATGGAAGGTCCCTACGAGCAGTACTTC CASMEGPYEQYF
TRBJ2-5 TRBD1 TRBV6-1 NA TGTGCCAGCAGTGAATGGACAGGGACCGGGGAGACCCAGTACTTC CASSEWTGTGETQYF
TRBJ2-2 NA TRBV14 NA TGTGCCAGCAGCCAATACAGAAACACCGGGGAGCTGTTTTTT CASSQYRNTGELFF
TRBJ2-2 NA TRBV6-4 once TGTGCCAGCAGTGACGGTGGCCAGATGAAGGACACCGGGGAGCTGTTTTTT CASSDGGQMKDTGELFF
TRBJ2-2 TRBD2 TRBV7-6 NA TGTGCCAGCAGCTTAGCGGGGGGGACCGGGGAGCTGTTTTTT CASSLAGGTGELFF
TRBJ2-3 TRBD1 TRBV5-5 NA TGTGCCAGCAGCTTGTTAGTAGGACAGGGGGCCGCAGATACGCAGTATTTT CASSLLVGQGAADTQYF
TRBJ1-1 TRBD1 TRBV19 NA TGTGCCAGTATCTACAGGGGAGAGAACACTGAAGCTTTCTTT CASIYRGENTEAFF
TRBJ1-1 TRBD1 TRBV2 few TGTGCCAGCAGTAGCAGGGGGCAGAACACTGAAGCTTTCTTT CASSSRGQNTEAFF
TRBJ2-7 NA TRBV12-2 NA TGTGCAAGTCGCTTAGCGAGGACTAGCGGGAGGGCCGGGTGGACCTACGAGCAGTACTTC CASRLARTSGRAGWTYEQYF
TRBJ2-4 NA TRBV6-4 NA TGTGCCGAGGTGGACAGCACGGGTGGAATTCAGTACTTC CAEVDSTGGIQYF
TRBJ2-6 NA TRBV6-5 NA TGTGCCAGCAGTTCCGACCGTGCCAACGTCCTGACTTTC CASSSDRANVLTF
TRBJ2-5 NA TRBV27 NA TGTGCCAGCAGTTTAGTCGACCAAGAGACCCAGTACTTC CASSLVDQETQYF
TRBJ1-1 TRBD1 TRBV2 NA TGTGCCAGCAGTGCCGGGACAGTGAACACTGAAGCTTTCTTT CASSAGTVNTEAFF
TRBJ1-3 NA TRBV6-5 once TGTGCCAGCAGTTACAGGGACATGCACACCATATATTTT CASSYRDMHTIYF
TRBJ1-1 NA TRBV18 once TGTGCCAGCCTCCCCCTCCCAGGACAGTTCGGGGACGGGAACACTGAAGCTTTCTTT CASLPLPGQFGDGNTEAFF
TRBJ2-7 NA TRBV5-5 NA TGTGCCAGCAGCTTGGAGCTATACTACGAGCAGTACTTC CASSLELYYEQYF
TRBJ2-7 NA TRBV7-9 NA TGTGCCAGCCTCGGGACACCGGCCTACGAGCAGTACTTC CASLGTPAYEQYF
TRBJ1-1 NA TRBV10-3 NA TGTGCCATCAGTGCCCGGGTGAACACTGAAGCTTTCTTT CAISARVNTEAFF
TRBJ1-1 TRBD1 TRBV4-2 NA TGTGCCAGCAGCCAAGAGGAGGGGACAGGGGCCACTGAAGCTTTCTTT CASSQEEGTGATEAFF
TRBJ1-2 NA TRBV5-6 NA TGTGCCAGCAGCTTGCGGGCGGCAGCCTATGGCTACACCTTC CASSLRAAAYGYTF
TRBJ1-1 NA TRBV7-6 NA TGTGCCAGCAGCTCGCCCGCGGGCCTCATGAACACTGAAGCTTTCTTT CASSSPAGLMNTEAFF
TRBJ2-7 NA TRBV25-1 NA TGTGCCAGCAGTGACCTGCGGGCAGGGGACGAGCAGTACTTC CASSDLRAGDEQYF
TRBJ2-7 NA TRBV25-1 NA TGTGCCAGCAGTGAATCTCTCGAGCAGTACTTC CASSESLEQYF
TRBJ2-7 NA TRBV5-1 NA TGCGCCAGCAGCTTGGGGCTATTCTACGAGCAGTACTTC CASSLGLFYEQYF
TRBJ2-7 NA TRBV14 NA TGTGCCAGCAGCCAAGCAGGGATTACCTACGAGCAGTACTTC CASSQAGITYEQYF
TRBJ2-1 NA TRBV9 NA TGTGCCAGCAGCGTAGTTTCCCCAACAATTGAGCAGTTCTTC CASSVVSPTIEQFF
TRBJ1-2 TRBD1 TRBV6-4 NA TGTGCCAGCAGTGACTCGACAGGGGATGGCTACACCTTC CASSDSTGDGYTF
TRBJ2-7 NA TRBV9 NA TGTGCCAGCAGCGAATCCTACGAGCAGTACTTC CASSESYEQYF
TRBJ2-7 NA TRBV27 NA TGTGCCAGCAGTTTGGATCCCTGGCAGCACGAGCAGTACTTC CASSLDPWQHEQYF
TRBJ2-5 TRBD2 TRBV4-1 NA TGCGCCAGCAGTCTCGTAGCGGGTGTGATATGGACCCAGTACTTC CASSLVAGVIWTQYF
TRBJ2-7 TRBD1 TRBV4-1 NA TGCGCCAGCAGCCATCGCGGACAGGGAAGCTACGAGCAGTACTTC CASSHRGQGSYEQYF
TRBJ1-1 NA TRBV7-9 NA TGTGCCAGCAGCTGGGACCGGGACCGAGAGCGTGAAGCTTTCTTT CASSWDRDREREAFF
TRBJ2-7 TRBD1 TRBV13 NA TGTGCCAGCAGCCTAAGCCCCGGGACAGGGGCCTACGAGCAGTACTTC CASSLSPGTGAYEQYF
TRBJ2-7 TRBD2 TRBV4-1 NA TGCGCCAGCAGCCCCCAGGGCTCACTAGCGGGACCCTACGAGCAGTACTTC CASSPQGSLAGPYEQYF
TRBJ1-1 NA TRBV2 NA TGTGCCAGCGGGAAAGCTTTCTTT CASGKAFF
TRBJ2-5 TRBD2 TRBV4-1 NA TGCGCCAGCAGCCACCCGACTAGCGGGATATCAGAGACCCAGTACTTC CASSHPTSGISETQYF